The source of this TCR beta chain is a study of cytomegalovirus exposure and HLA in healthy donors. Primers for the PCR totalled 60 Vbeta and 13 Jbeta. TCRdb's copy holds only in-frame clones and misses some; the assay was immunoSEQ multiplex PCR. The data contain 100,000 or so clones, around 80% of them singletons. Healthy bone marrow donors supplied every sample. Regarding the study as a whole: A later analysis linked a missense DCLRE1C variant to TCR beta V- and J-gene trimming.

On this clone: No antigen is known for it. At one of its ends the junction is not consistent with the germline gene, which may arise from a read error. This same CDR3 is encoded by further DNA sequences in the sample.

Germline values: CDR1 SGDLS, CDR2 YYNGEE. CDR3 size: 14 residues. Sequencing was carried out using PBMCs. The chain couples TRBV9 to TRBJ1-4, with TRBD1 matching over 8 bases. This TCR was recovered from a female donor in good health and CMV-seronegative. CDR3 in DNA: TGTGCCAGCAGCCCAGGGGGCGTGGACGAAAAACTATTTTTT. This sequence encodes CASSPGGVDEKLFF.